This T cell receptor (beta chain) was recovered during a study of radiotherapy plus CTLA-4 blockade in lung cancer. The assay was immunoSEQ multiplex PCR, and TCRdb's table has in-frame clones only and misses some. The sample carries about 57,000 clones, approximately 80% recorded once. Overall study results and limits: Early blood T cell clone dynamics, with interferon-beta, were reported to best predict response. Radiotherapy with ipilimumab was followed by blood expansion of tumor-derived clones.

Alongside CTLA-4 blockade with ipilimumab, patients with chemo-refractory metastatic non-small-cell lung cancer received focal radiation. Notes on this clone: The antigen is undetermined.

This CDR3 is built from 15 residues. V was pared by 0 bases and J by 5 bases, with 11 bases between. Germline V gene sequence: CDR1 MNHEY, CDR2 SMNVEV (reference sequence). This rearrangement joins TRBV27 to TRBJ2-1; D not certain. The sample consisted of peripheral blood, taken from a patient treated with radiotherapy plus ipilimumab. This clonotype originated in a human donor with non-small cell lung cancer who had a complete response to radiotherapy plus ipilimumab. This CDR3 reads CASSLSRLSHNEQFF. The CDR3, as DNA: TGTGCCAGCAGTTTATCGAGGCTGTCCCACAATGAGCAGTTCTTC.